This T cell receptor (beta chain) was identified during a study of blood T cell repertoires in COVID-19. The germline V gene encodes CDR1 MNHEY and CDR2 SVGAGI. This CDR3 region has 13 residues. Trimming at V came to 6 bases and at J to 6 bases, leaving 4 bases not matched to a gene. TCRdb's table, derived via immunoSEQ multiplex PCR, lists solely in-frame clones and lacks some. The sample yields about 110,000 clones, approximately 85% seen once. The chain has TRBV6-5 and TRBJ1-2; 10 positions match TRBD1. The clonotype originates from a woman aged 60 to 75 with acute or convalescent COVID-19. Source material: peripheral blood. The CDR3 loop is CASSRGTGDGYTF. The CDR3 DNA sequence: TGTGCCAGCAGCCGTGGGACAGGGGATGGCTACACCTTC.